This T cell receptor beta chain was obtained from a study of spatial heterogeneity in lung cancer (dated by TCRdb to between 2019 and 2020). Regarding the complete study: More beta-chain than alpha-chain transcripts were consistently detected, likely reflecting higher beta-chain transcript abundance. In the raw uncorrected reads, each unique combination of TCR and UMI appeared more than ten times on average. The study quantitatively compared TCR alpha and beta repertoires across multiple tumor regions, matched nontumor lung and blood in non-small cell lung cancer. The study linked features of the TCR repertoire to counts of nonsynonymous mutations, which were determined by whole-exome sequencing of tumor tissue. Both alpha and beta chains were TCR-sequenced in samples taken at surgery, namely 220 tumor regions, 64 matched nontumor lung samples and about 52 PBMC samples.

This sample's time point label indicates: sample taken at primary tumor resection. For TCR sequencing, whole RNA was extracted from tumor and nontumor lung tissue, or from cryopreserved PBMC samples, and no cell sorting was done. The donors were some 70 patients from the lung TRACERx cohort who had early-stage, untreated non-small cell lung cancer. Only patients for whom sufficient RNA was available from at least two tumor regions were selected for TCR sequencing. Findings and caveats that apply to the study as a whole: Ubiquitous expanded tumor TCRs were found in blood more often at tumor resection than at routine follow-up. Confirming at a functional level the hypothesis that regional TCRs recognize regional mutations was considered to require additional single-cell paired TCR alpha and beta sequencing.

As concerns this clonotype: The clone's antigen remains unknown. Base qualities are missing; no much larger clone stands one base away.

From cysteine to phenylalanine, the CDR3 is 15 amino acids long. Just the 45-base CDR3 DNA is kept, in frame starting at base 1. The germline V gene (reference sequence) gives CDR1 as DFQATT and CDR2 as SNEGSKA. Unmatched junction bases come to 5, with V trimmed by 0 bases and J by 6 bases. Receptor amplification or capture employed 5' RACE. Sequenced using a NextSeq 500. The TCR library protocol attached a unique molecular identifier to each TCR cDNA molecule to allow correction of PCR and sequencing errors. As for the authors' bioinformatics: Decombinator tools were used for TCR identification, UMI-based error correction and CDR3 extraction. Expanded TCRs were defined as those above a frequency of 2 per 1,000, corresponding to the top 1% of the tumor frequency distribution. Each repertoire was subsampled 100 times to 5,000 TCRs, after which Renyi diversity was computed with the R vegan package. To build CDR3 similarity networks, amino acid triplet string-kernel similarity was used, and CDR3s were connected when their pairwise similarity was above 0.82. TCRdb reran the public reads through fastp at Q25 and MiXCR, keeping productive beta chains. Rows with one shared CDR3 protein collapse into an entry with the most common genes and DNA. These V and J calls derive from TCRdb rather than the authors' analysis. The sample table records under 100,000 distinct CDR3 sequences; roughly 10% of these occur just once. The ten largest clones capture 6.9% of the sample.

The sample consisted of PBMCs, taken at surgery. The clonotype comes from a male donor with early-stage non-small cell lung cancer. The V and J segments used are TRBV20-1 and TRBJ2-2; TRBD2 agrees with 9 junctional bases. DNA sequence: TGCAGTGCTAGAGAGGCCCAGCGGGGGGCCGGGGAGCTGTTTTTT. Its product reads: CSAREAQRGAGELFF.